A single sample is the source of the 2 T cell receptor beta chains below, sequenced in a study of beta chain features in type 1 diabetes. Sequenced material consisted of expressed TCRB transcripts (all of the isolated RNA was reverse transcribed). Profiling relied on immunoSEQ multiplex PCR, and the TCRdb table lists in-frame clones only, not all of them. The table has about 470,000 clones, around 30% seen once. The source material was naive CD4+ T cells from blood. The receptors originated from a man aged 18 to 29 in good health.

This chain links TRBV29-1 with TRBJ2-1, with 8 bases identical to TRBD2. This CDR3 is 14 amino acids long. Per germline, CDR1 SQVTM and CDR2 ANQGSEA. The trim removed 7 bases at V and 9 bases at J, leaving 14 bases unmatched. CDR3 nucleotide sequence: TGCAGCGGGGCCCTAGCGGGTTCTAGGAGTGAGCAGTTCTTC. It specifies CSGALAGSRSEQFF.

This chain links TRBV29-1 with TRBJ2-3, with 10 bases that match TRBD1. V lost 8 bases to trimming and J lost 4 bases; unmatched junction nucleotides: 6. Germline-derived CDR1 and CDR2 are SQVTM and ANQGSEA. The CDR3 consists of 13 residues. CDR3 amino acids: CSSGGTGADTQYF. Written as DNA, the CDR3 is TGCAGCTCGGGAGGGACAGGGGCAGATACGCAGTATTTT.